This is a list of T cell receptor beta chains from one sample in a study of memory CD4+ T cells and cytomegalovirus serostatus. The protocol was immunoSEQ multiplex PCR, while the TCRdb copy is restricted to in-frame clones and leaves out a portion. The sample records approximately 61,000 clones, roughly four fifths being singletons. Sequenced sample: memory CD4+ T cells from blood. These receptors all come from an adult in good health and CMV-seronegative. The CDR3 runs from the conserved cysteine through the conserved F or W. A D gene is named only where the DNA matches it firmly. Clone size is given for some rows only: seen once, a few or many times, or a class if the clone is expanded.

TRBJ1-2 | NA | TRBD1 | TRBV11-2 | CASSLAAGTDDHGYTF | TGTGCCAGCAGCTTAGCGGCTGGGACAGATGACCATGGCTACACCTTC
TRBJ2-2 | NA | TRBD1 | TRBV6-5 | CASRKQGYTGELFF | TGTGCCAGCAGGAAACAGGGGTACACCGGGGAGCTGTTTTTT
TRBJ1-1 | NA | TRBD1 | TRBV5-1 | CASTIDPGTAGAEAFF | TGCGCCAGCACGATTGACCCCGGGACAGCAGGGGCTGAAGCTTTCTTT
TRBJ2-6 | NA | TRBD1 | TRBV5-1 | CASSSGQRFSLANVLTF | TGCGCCAGCAGCTCGGGACAGAGGTTTTCGCTGGCCAACGTCCTGACTTTC
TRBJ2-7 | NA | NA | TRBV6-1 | CASSGQSSYEQYF | TGTGCCAGCAGTGGACAGAGCTCCTACGAGCAGTACTTC
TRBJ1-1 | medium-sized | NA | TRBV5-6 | CASSLGLGPPGPEAFF | TGTGCCAGCAGCTTGGGGCTTGGGCCTCCTGGGCCTGAAGCTTTCTTT
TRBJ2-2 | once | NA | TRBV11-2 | CATGRGSQNTGELFF | TGTGCGACCGGCCGGGGGTCGCAGAACACCGGGGAGCTGTTTTTT
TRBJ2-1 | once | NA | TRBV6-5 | CASRKGWQFF | TGTGCCAGCAGGAAGGGCTGGCAGTTCTTC
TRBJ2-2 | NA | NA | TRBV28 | CASSLGDHPGELFF | TGTGCCAGCAGCTTAGGGGACCACCCCGGGGAGCTGTTTTTT
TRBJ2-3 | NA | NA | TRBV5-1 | CASTLRGEVDTQYF | TGCGCCAGCACCCTTAGAGGGGAGGTAGATACGCAGTATTTT
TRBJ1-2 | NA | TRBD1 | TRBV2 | CASSPGQGIPGYTF | TGTGCCAGCAGTCCGGGACAGGGAATACCTGGCTACACCTTC
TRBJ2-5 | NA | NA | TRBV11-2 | CASSLDIGGGQETQYF | TGTGCCAGCAGCTTAGATATCGGGGGTGGCCAAGAGACCCAGTACTTC
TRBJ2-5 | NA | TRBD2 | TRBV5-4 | CASSWGTSGRGSQETQYF | TGTGCCAGCAGCTGGGGGACTAGCGGGAGGGGCAGTCAAGAGACCCAGTACTTC
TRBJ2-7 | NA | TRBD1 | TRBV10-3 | CAIRGDSIYEQYF | TGTGCCATCAGGGGGGACAGCATCTACGAGCAGTACTTC
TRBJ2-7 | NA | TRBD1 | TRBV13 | CASSLSGTGGWEQYF | TGTGCCAGCAGCTTATCCGGGACAGGGGGTTGGGAGCAGTACTTC
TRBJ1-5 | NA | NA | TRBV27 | CASSYWGSNQPQHF | TGTGCCAGCAGTTATTGGGGATCCAATCAGCCCCAGCATTTT
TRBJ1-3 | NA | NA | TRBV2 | CASSYRVGNTIYF | TGTGCCAGCAGTTACAGGGTCGGAAACACCATATATTTT
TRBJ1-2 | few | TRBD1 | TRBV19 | CASRSGTGGARGYTF | TGTGCCAGTAGAAGCGGGACAGGGGGCGCGAGGGGCTACACCTTC
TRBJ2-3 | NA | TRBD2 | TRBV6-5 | CASSSGLAGGDTQYF | TGTGCCAGCAGTTCAGGGCTAGCGGGGGGAGATACGCAGTATTTT
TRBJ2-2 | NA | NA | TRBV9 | CASSEQGRAGELFF | TGTGCCAGCAGCGAGCAGGGGAGGGCCGGGGAGCTGTTTTTT
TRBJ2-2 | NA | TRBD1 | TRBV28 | CASSLFGLGRGRKNTGELFF | TGTGCCAGCAGTTTATTCGGGCTTGGCAGGGGGCGCAAAAACACCGGGGAGCTGTTTTTT
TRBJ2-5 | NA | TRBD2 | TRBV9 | CASSNQAGGRETQYF | TGTGCCAGCAGCAACCAAGCGGGAGGAAGGGAGACCCAGTACTTC
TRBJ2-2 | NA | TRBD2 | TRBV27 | CASSITLAGGLNTGELFF | TGTGCCAGCAGTATAACACTAGCGGGGGGACTTAACACCGGGGAGCTGTTTTTT
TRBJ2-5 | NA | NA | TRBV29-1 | CSVEDTGGRGYQETQYF | TGCAGCGTTGAAGATACGGGGGGCAGGGGGTACCAAGAGACCCAGTACTTC
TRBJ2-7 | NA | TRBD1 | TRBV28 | CASSLPPGQGIYEQYF | TGTGCCAGCAGTTTACCTCCGGGACAGGGAATATACGAGCAGTACTTC
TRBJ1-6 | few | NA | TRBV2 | CASSDELRQGDSPLHF | TGTGCCAGCAGTGATGAATTGAGGCAGGGTGATTCACCCCTCCACTTT
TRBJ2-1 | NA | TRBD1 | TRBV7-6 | CASSFAPGTGGAGEQFF | TGTGCCAGCAGCTTCGCGCCGGGGACAGGGGGCGCGGGTGAGCAGTTCTTC